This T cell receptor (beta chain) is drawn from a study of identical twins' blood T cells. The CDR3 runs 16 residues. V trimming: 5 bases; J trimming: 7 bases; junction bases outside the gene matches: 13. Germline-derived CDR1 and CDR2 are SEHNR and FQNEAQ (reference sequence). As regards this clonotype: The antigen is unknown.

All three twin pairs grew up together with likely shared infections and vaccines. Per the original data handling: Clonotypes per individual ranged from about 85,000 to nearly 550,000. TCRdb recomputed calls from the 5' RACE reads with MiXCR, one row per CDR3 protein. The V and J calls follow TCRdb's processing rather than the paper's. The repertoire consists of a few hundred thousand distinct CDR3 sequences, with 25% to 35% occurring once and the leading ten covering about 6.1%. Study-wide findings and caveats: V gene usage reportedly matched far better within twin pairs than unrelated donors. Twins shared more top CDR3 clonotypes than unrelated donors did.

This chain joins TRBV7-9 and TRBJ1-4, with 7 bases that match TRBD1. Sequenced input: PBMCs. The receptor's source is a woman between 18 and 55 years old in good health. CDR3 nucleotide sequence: TGTGCCAGCAGCCGCGGGACAGCTCCCCTGCGTGAAAAACTGTTTTTT. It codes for CASSRGTAPLREKLFF. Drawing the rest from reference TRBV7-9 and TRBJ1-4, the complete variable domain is DTGVSQNPRHKITKRGQNVTFRCDPISEHNRLYWYRQTLGQGPEFLTYFQNEAQLEKSRLLSDRFSAERPKGSFSTLEIQRTEQGDSAMYLCASSRGTAPLREKLFFGSGTQLSVL.